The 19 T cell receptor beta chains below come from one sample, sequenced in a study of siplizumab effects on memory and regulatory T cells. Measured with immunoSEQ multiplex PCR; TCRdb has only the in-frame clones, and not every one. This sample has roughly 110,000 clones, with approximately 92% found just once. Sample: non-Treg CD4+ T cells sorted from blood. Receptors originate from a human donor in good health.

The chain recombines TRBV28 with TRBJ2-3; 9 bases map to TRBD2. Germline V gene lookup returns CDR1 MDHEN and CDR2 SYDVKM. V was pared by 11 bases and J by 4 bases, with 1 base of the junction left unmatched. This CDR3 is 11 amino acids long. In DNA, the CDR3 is TGTGCCGGCGGGAGGGCAGATACGCAGTATTTT. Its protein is CAGGRADTQYF.

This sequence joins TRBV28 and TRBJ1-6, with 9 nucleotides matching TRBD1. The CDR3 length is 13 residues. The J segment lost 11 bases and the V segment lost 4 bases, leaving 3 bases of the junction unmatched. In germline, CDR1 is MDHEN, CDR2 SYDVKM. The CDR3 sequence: CASSSGQGTPLHF. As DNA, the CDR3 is TGTGCCAGCAGTTCCGGACAGGGGACACCCCTCCACTTT.

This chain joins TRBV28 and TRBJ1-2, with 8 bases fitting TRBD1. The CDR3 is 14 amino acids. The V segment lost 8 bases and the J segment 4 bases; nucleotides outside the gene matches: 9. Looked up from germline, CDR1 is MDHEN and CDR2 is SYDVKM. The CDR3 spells CASGSQGVTYGYTF. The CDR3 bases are TGTGCCAGCGGTTCACAGGGGGTCACCTATGGCTACACCTTC.

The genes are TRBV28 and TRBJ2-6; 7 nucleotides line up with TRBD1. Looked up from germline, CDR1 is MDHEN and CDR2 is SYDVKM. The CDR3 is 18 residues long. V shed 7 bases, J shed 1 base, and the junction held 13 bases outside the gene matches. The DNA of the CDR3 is TGTGCCAGCACCCTAAGACAGGGTGTGAGATCTGGGGCCAACGTCCTGACTTTC. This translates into CASTLRQGVRSGANVLTF.

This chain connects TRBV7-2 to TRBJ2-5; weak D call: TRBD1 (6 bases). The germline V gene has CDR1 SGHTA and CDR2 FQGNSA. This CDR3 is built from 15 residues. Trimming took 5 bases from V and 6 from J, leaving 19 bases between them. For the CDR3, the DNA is TGTGCCAGCAGCCGCGACAGGCCCTCGGTGCAGACCCAGTACTTC. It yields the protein CASSRDRPSVQTQYF. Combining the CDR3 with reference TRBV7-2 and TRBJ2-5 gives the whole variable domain GAGVSQSPSNKVTEKGKDVELRCDPISGHTALYWYRQSLGQGLEFLIYFQGNSAPDKSGLPSDRFSAERTGGSVSTLTIQRTQQEDSAVYLCASSRDRPSVQTQYFGPGTRLLVL.

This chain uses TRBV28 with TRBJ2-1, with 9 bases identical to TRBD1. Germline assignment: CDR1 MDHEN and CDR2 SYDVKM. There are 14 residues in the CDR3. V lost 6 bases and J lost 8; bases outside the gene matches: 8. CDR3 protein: CASSQNRGHDEQFF. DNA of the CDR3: TGTGCCAGCAGCCAGAACAGGGGGCACGATGAGCAGTTCTTC.

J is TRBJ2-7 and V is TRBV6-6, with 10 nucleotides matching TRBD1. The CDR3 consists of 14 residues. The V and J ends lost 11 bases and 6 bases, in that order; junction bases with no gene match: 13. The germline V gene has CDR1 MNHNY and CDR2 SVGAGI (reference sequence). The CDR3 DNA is TGTGCCTGTAGAGCCGGGACAGGGGTACGCGAGCAGTACTTC. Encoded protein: CACRAGTGVREQYF.

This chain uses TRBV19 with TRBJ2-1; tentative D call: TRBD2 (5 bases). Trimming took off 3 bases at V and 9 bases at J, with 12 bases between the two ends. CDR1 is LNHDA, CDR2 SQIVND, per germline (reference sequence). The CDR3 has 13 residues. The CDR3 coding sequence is TGTGCCAGTAGTATGGAGGCCGGTATTGAGCAGTTCTTC. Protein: CASSMEAGIEQFF.

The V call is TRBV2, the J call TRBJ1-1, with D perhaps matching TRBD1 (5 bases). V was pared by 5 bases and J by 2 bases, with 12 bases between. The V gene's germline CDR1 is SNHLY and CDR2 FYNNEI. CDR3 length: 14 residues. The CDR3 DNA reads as TGTGCCAGCAGTCAAAGACAGATCAACACTGAAGCTTTCTTT. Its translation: CASSQRQINTEAFF.

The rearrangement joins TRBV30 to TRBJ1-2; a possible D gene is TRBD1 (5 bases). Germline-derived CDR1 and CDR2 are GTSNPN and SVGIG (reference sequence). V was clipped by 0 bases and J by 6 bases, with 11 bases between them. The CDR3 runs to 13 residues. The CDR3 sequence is CAWSVLLGDGYTF. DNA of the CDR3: TGTGCCTGGAGTGTACTCCTGGGGGATGGCTACACCTTC.

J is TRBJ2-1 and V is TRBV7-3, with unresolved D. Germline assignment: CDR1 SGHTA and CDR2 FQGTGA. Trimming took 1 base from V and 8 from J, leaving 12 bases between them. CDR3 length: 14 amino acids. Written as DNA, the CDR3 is TGTGCCAGCAGCTTAATGGCTAGTTTGGATGAGCAGTTCTTC. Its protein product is CASSLMASLDEQFF.

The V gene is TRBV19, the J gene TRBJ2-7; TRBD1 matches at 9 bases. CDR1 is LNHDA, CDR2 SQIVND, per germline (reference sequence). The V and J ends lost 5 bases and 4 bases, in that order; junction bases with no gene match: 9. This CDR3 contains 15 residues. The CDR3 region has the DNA TGTGCCAGTAGTGCCACCGGGACAGGGTCATACGAGCAGTACTTC. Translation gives CASSATGTGSYEQYF. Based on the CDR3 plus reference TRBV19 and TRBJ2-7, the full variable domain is DGGITQSPKYLFRKEGQNVTLSCEQNLNHDAMYWYRQDPGQGLRLIYYSQIVNDFQKGDIAEGYSVSREKKESFPLTVTSAQKNPTAFYLCASSATGTGSYEQYFGPGTRLTVT.

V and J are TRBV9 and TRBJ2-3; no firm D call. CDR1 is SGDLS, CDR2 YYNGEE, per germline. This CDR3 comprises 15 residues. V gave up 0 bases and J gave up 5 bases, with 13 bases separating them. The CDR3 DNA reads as TGTGCCAGCAGCGTAGCCGCAGGTTGGGTAGATACGCAGTATTTT. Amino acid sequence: CASSVAAGWVDTQYF.

CDR3 nucleotide sequence: TGTGCCAGCAGCTCAGGGGGCACCGGGGAGCTGTTTTTT. It encodes CASSSGGTGELFF. The chain employs TRBV7-3 and TRBJ2-2; 7 bases align to TRBD1. Germline V lookup: CDR1 SGHTA, CDR2 FQGTGA. CDR3 size: 13 residues. V was clipped by 4 bases and J by 4 bases; unmatched bases: 0.

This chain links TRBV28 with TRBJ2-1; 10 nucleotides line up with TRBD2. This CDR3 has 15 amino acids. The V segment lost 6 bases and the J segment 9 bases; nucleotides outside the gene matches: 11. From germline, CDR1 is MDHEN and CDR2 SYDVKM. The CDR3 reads CASSSGVAGGLEQFF. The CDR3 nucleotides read TGTGCCAGCAGCAGTGGGGTAGCGGGGGGACTTGAGCAGTTCTTC.

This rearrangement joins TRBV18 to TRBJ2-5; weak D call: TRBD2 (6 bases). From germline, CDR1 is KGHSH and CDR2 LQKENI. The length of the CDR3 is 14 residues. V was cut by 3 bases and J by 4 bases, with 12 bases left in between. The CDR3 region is CASSPPAGRETQYF. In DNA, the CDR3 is TGTGCCAGCTCACCCCCCGCGGGGAGAGAGACCCAGTACTTC.

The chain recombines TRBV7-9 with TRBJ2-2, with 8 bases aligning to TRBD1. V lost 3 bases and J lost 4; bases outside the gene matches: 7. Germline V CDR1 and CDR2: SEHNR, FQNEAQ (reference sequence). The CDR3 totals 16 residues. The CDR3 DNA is TGTGCCAGCAGCTTCGCAGGGGGCGAGGGCACCGGGGAGCTGTTTTTT. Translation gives CASSFAGGEGTGELFF.

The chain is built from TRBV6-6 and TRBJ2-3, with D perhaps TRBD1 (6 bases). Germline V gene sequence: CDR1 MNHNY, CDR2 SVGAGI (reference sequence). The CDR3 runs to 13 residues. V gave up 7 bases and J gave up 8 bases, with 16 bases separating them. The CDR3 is CASINDRDTTQYF. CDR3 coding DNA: TGTGCCAGCATCAACGATAGGGACACTACGCAGTATTTT.

Here the CDR3 DNA reads TGTGCCAGCAGCGTTACGGGGGGCCCGAACACCGGGGAGCTGTTTTTT. It translates to CASSVTGGPNTGELFF. The chain has TRBV9 and TRBJ2-2; maybe TRBD2 (7 bases). V lost 2 bases, J lost 0 bases, and 11 bases lay in between. There are 16 residues in the CDR3. CDR1 SGDLS and CDR2 YYNGEE come from the germline V gene.